This T cell receptor beta chain was sequenced in a study of blood T cells in healthy people across ages. Each donor had 8.5 to 10 milliliters of peripheral blood drawn. Total RNA amounts of at least 6 micrograms were extracted per sample. Primed by a sample-barcoded 5' primer and a J-beta primer mix, a second PCR proceeded for 7 to 11 cycles. Tagging of each cDNA molecule was performed by a template-switch adaptor with 12 random nucleotides. TCRdb passed the 5' RACE reads through MiXCR, listing each CDR3 protein once. The table has around 1,800,000 distinct CDR3 sequences, 30% to 40% seen once. V shed 2 bases and J shed 6 bases, with 11 bases lying between them. The germline V gene encodes CDR1 MNHEY and CDR2 SVGAGI. The CDR3 covers 13 residues.

The specimen was blood. V gene TRBV6-5 combines with J gene TRBJ2-7; possibly TRBD2 for D (6 bases). This TCR was recovered from a human donor in good health. CDR3 sequence: CASSYTGGTEQYF. The CDR3 DNA follows: TGTGCCAGCAGTTACACCGGGGGAACCGAGCAGTACTTC.